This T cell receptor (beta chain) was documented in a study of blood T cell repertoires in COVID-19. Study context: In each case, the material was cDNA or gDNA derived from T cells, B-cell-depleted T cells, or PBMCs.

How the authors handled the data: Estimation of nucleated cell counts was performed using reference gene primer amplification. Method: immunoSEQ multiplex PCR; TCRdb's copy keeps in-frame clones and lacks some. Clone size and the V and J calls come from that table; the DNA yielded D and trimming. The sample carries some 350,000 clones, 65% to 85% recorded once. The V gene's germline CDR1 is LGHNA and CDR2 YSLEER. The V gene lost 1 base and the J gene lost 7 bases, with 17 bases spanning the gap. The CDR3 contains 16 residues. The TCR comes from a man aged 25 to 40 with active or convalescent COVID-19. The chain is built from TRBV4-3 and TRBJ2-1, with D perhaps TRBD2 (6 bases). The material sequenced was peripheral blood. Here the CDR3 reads CASSQGIGGEANEQFF. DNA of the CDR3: TGCGCCAGCAGCCAAGGTATAGGCGGGGAGGCTAATGAGCAGTTCTTC.